These 17 T cell receptor beta chains originate from one sample sequenced in a study of T cells in Graves' hyperthyroidism and ophthalmopathy (dated by TCRdb to between 2018 and 2021). Libraries were made using multiplex PCR. Instrument used: Illumina HiSeq 2000. TCR beta CDR3 regions were amplified from RNA transcripts. For the first round of RT-PCR on the TCR CDR3, the HTBI primer set was used together with the Qiagen OneStep RT-PCR kit. TCRdb's own reprocessing of the public reads used fastp at Q25 and MiXCR and kept productive beta chains. Each entry merges the rows of one CDR3 protein and shows their most common DNA and genes. For this sample the table gives under 650,000 distinct CDR3 sequences, of which about 17% were detected only once. In total, the top ten clones hold less than 4.5% of the sample. Material for sequencing was blood. The receptors were sampled from a young woman with Graves' hyperthyroidism.

A few counts support this clonotype. In nucleotides, the CDR3 is TGTGCCAGCAGTTTAGGTGGACAGCGCCTTGAAGCTTTCTTT. Translation gives CASSLGGQRLEAFF. The chain carries TRBV28 and TRBJ1-1, with a tentative D call TRBD1 (6 bases). This CDR3 spans 14 amino acids. The V end lost 2 bases, the J end lost 7 bases, and 14 bases lay between the germline ends. Germline CDR1 and CDR2: MDHEN and SYDVKM.

This clonotype was found a few times. V gene TRBV10-3 combines with J gene TRBJ2-7, with 7 bases fitting TRBD1. CDR1 and CDR2 from the germline V gene are ENHRY and SYGVKD. Trimming took 4 bases from V and 4 from J; bases not matched to a gene: 4. The CDR3 is 13 residues long. CDR3 sequence: CAISGQGKYEQYF. For the CDR3, the DNA is TGTGCCATCAGTGGACAGGGAAAATACGAGCAGTACTTC.

The chain has TRBV20-1 and TRBJ2-7, with no clear D. The V and J ends lost 6 bases and 3 bases respectively, with 18 bases between them. The CDR3 runs to 14 residues. Germline values: CDR1 DFQATT, CDR2 SNEGSKA (reference sequence). This CDR3 is CSAPLFDIGYEQYF. The CDR3 DNA is TGCAGTGCCCCCCTGTTTGACATCGGCTACGAGCAGTACTTC.

This clonotype was counted many times. The chain recombines TRBV28 with TRBJ2-7; 9 bases align to TRBD1. The CDR3 is made up of 16 amino acids. The germline CDR1 and CDR2 sequences are MDHEN and SYDVKM. The ends lost 2 bases at V and 4 bases at J; junction bases unmatched: 9. CDR3 DNA: TGTGCCAGCAGTTTAATTGCTTTGGGACAGGGTTACGAGCAGTACTTC. Translating gives CASSLIALGQGYEQYF.

This clonotype was seen ten or more times. The chain couples TRBV2 to TRBJ2-2, with 7 bases fitting TRBD1. CDR1 and CDR2 (germline): SNHLY, FYNNEI. J was trimmed by 2 bases and V by 6 bases; bases with no gene match: 6. CDR3 length equals 15 residues. The CDR3: CASRQGQINTGELFF. DNA for the CDR3: TGTGCCAGCAGACAGGGACAGATAAACACCGGGGAGCTGTTTTTT.

This clonotype occurred many times. The chain uses TRBV27 and TRBJ2-1; D may be TRBD2 (6 bases). This CDR3 region has 15 residues. Germline V CDR1 and CDR2: MNHEY, SMNVEV (reference sequence). V gave up 3 bases and J gave up 10 bases, with 19 bases separating them. The CDR3 region has the DNA TGTGCCAGCAGTTTCGCGACTAGGCACAGTGCCGAGCAGTTCTTC. It translates to CASSFATRHSAEQFF.

This clonotype was detected only a few times. The chain is built from TRBV3-1 and TRBJ2-5; tentative D call: TRBD2 (5 bases). CDR1 and CDR2 from the germline V gene are LGHDT and YNNKEL (reference sequence). Trimming stripped 6 bases from V and 2 bases from J, with 13 bases between. The CDR3 sequence is 14 residues long. The CDR3 region is CASSPFAGQETQYF. The CDR3 DNA follows: TGTGCCAGCAGTCCCTTTGCGGGTCAAGAGACCCAGTACTTC.

This clonotype was found many times. V usage is TRBV27 and J usage is TRBJ1-2; TRBD1 matches 9 bases. The ends lost 4 bases at V and 4 bases at J; junction bases unmatched: 10. The CDR3 has 16 residues. Germline V gene sequence: CDR1 MNHEY, CDR2 SMNVEV (reference sequence). CDR3 sequence (DNA): TGTGCCAGCAGTTCCCTCACAGGGGGCGCGGGCTATGGCTACACCTTC. It encodes CASSSLTGGAGYGYTF.

This chain connects TRBV5-1 to TRBJ1-6; tentatively, D is TRBD1 (6 bases). CDR3 length: 15 residues. CDR1 and CDR2 from the germline V gene are SGHRS and YFSETQ. The V end lost 0 bases, the J end lost 14 bases, and 18 bases lay between the germline ends. CDR3 in DNA: TGCGCCAGCAGCTTGGGGACCGCCGCGGGGGCGGCCCTCCACTTT. This codes for CASSLGTAAGAALHF.

The V and J genes are TRBV29-1 and TRBJ2-7, with D unresolved. The CDR3 contains 12 residues. Germline V lookup: CDR1 SQVTM, CDR2 ANQGSEA. Trimming took off 6 bases at V and 0 bases at J, with 9 bases between the two ends. This CDR3 is CSVVQSSYEQYF. In nucleotides, the CDR3 is TGCAGCGTAGTACAGAGCTCCTACGAGCAGTACTTC.

This clonotype was recorded at least ten times. The chain recombines TRBV7-8 with TRBJ1-1, with 7 bases that match TRBD1. Trimming took 7 bases from V and 1 from J; bases not matched to a gene: 6. CDR1 is SGHVS, CDR2 FQNEAQ, per germline. CDR3 length: 14 amino acids. DNA for the CDR3: TGTGCCAGCAACCGCGACAGGGCGAACACTGAAGCTTTCTTT. Its protein is CASNRDRANTEAFF.

The V call is TRBV30, the J call TRBJ1-1; maybe TRBD1 (5 bases). The CDR3 has 11 amino acids. Germline V gene sequence: CDR1 GTSNPN, CDR2 SVGIG (reference sequence). Trimming pared 5 bases from V and 8 bases from J, leaving 12 bases between. Here the CDR3 reads CAWFYGGEAFF. For the CDR3, the DNA is TGTGCCTGGTTTTACGGGGGAGAAGCTTTCTTT.

The table lists this clonotype with a count of one. V usage is TRBV7-3 and J usage is TRBJ1-1; 7 positions agree with TRBD1. This CDR3 is built from 13 residues. The J segment lost 4 bases and the V segment lost 3 bases, leaving 2 bases of the junction unmatched. Germline V gene lookup returns CDR1 SGHTA and CDR2 FQGTGA. The CDR3 DNA reads as TGTGCCAGCAGCTTGACAGGGATCACTGAAGCTTTCTTT. This codes for CASSLTGITEAFF.

This clonotype has at least ten counts. The J gene is TRBJ2-3, the V gene TRBV7-2, with a possible D match to TRBD2 (7 bases). The CDR3 runs to 16 residues. The V and J ends lost 2 bases and 5 bases respectively, with 17 bases between them. Germline lookup yields CDR1 SGHTA and CDR2 FQGNSA. The CDR3 loop is CASSLSGGRGEDTQYF. The CDR3, as DNA: TGTGCCAGCAGCTTATCCGGGGGGCGCGGGGAAGATACGCAGTATTTT.

This clonotype was counted ten times or more. The chain joins TRBV7-8 to TRBJ1-1; D is unclear. This CDR3 region has 13 residues. Germline-derived CDR1 and CDR2 are SGHVS and FQNEAQ. Trimming removed 5 bases from V and 0 bases from J, with 7 bases in between. CDR3 region: CASSPDVNTEAFF. CDR3 nucleotides: TGTGCCAGCAGCCCGGACGTGAACACTGAAGCTTTCTTT.

This clonotype was seen ten or more times. This rearrangement joins TRBV7-2 to TRBJ1-5; maybe TRBD1 (5 bases). CDR3 size: 14 residues. V shed 5 bases and J shed 7 bases, with 15 bases lying between them. Germline assignment: CDR1 SGHTA and CDR2 FQGNSA. The CDR3 region is CASSRTTNVQPQHF. CDR3 coding DNA: TGTGCCAGCAGCCGGACAACTAATGTACAGCCCCAGCATTTT.

The chain combines TRBV14 with TRBJ2-1; 12 bases agree with TRBD2. Trimming at V came to 4 bases and at J to 0 bases, leaving 4 bases not matched to a gene. From germline, CDR1 is SGHDN and CDR2 FVKESK. The CDR3 covers 17 residues. CDR3 region: CASSPTTSGSSYNEQFF. DNA for the CDR3: TGTGCCAGCAGCCCGACGACTAGCGGGAGCTCCTACAATGAGCAGTTCTTC.